These 21 T cell receptor beta chains originate from one sample sequenced in a study of cytomegalovirus exposure and HLA in healthy donors. PCR amplification relied on 60 Vbeta primers (plus 13 Jbeta primers). The assay was immunoSEQ multiplex PCR, and TCRdb's table has in-frame clones only and misses some. Of 150,000 to 200,000 clones in the sample, around 79% were seen once. The sample was PBMCs. The receptor set was obtained from a woman aged 40 to 50 in good health and CMV-seronegative.

The chain carries TRBV18 and TRBJ1-4; D remains ambiguous. Trimming stripped 1 base from V and 7 bases from J, with 10 bases between. Germline CDR1 reads KGHSH; CDR2 reads LQKENI. The CDR3 contains 14 residues. CDR3 amino acids: CASSPQSTGEKLFF. The CDR3 DNA reads as TGTGCCAGCTCACCACAGAGTACGGGTGAAAAACTGTTTTTT.

The rearrangement uses TRBV10-1 and TRBJ2-1; the match to TRBD1 covers 9 bases. The CDR3 covers 15 residues. Germline V lookup: CDR1 WNHNN, CDR2 SYGVQD (reference sequence). The junction had 6 bases not matched to a gene; V was cut back by 5 bases and J by 4 bases. CDR3 DNA sequence: TGCGCCAGCAGTACCGGGACAGGGTATTACAATGAGCAGTTCTTC. Protein product: CASSTGTGYYNEQFF.

The CDR3 DNA reads TGTGCCAGCAGCTTAAGTGCGGGGACAGATACGCAGTATTTT. Its translation is CASSLSAGTDTQYF. This chain links TRBV7-2 with TRBJ2-3, with D possibly matching TRBD2 (6 bases). With 2 bases removed from V and 3 bases from J, the gap between germline ends came to 9 bases. The CDR3 totals 14 residues. CDR1 is SGHTA and CDR2 is FQGNSA in the germline V gene.

The table lists this clone with many counts. The V call is TRBV6-1, the J call TRBJ1-4; 10 nucleotides agree with TRBD1. The CDR3 length is 15 residues. Germline V gene sequence: CDR1 MNHNS, CDR2 SASEGT. V trimming: 5 bases; J trimming: 6 bases; junction bases outside the gene matches: 6. The CDR3 protein is CASSSFDRGHEKLFF. DNA of the CDR3: TGTGCCAGCAGTTCTTTCGACAGGGGGCATGAAAAACTGTTTTTT.

CDR3 DNA sequence: TGTGCCAGCAGTTACTCTTTCAGGGTTAGCACAGATACGCAGTATTTT. It is translated as CASSYSFRVSTDTQYF. The gene calls are TRBV6-6 and TRBJ2-3; D is perhaps TRBD1 (5 bases). The germline V and J ends were trimmed by 0 bases and 0 bases, with 10 bases remaining between them. The CDR3 totals 16 residues. Per germline, CDR1 MNHNY and CDR2 SVGAGI (reference sequence).

This clone was seen once. The chain has TRBV9 and TRBJ1-1; 8 bases match TRBD1. The CDR3 contains 15 residues. The junction had 6 bases not matched to a gene; V was cut back by 2 bases and J by 3 bases. Germline V lookup: CDR1 SGDLS, CDR2 YYNGEE. CDR3 in amino acids: CASSVTGTGDTEAFF. DNA for the CDR3: TGTGCCAGCAGCGTCACCGGGACAGGAGACACTGAAGCTTTCTTT. Drawing the rest from reference TRBV9 and TRBJ1-1, the complete variable domain is DSGVTQTPKHLITATGQRVTLRCSPRSGDLSVYWYQQSLDQGLQFLIQYYNGEERAKGNILERFSAQQFPDLHSELNLSSLELGDSALYFCASSVTGTGDTEAFFGQGTRLTVV.

This chain uses TRBV13 with TRBJ1-1; perhaps TRBD1 as D (6 bases). V gave up 4 bases and J gave up 5 bases, with 20 bases separating them. Per germline, CDR1 PRHDT and CDR2 FYEKMQ (reference sequence). This CDR3 is built from 16 residues. CDR3 protein: CASSYTGLRGETEAFF. Written as DNA, the CDR3 is TGTGCCAGCAGCTATACAGGGCTCCGGGGAGAGACTGAAGCTTTCTTT.

J is TRBJ2-5 and V is TRBV25-1; 7 bases line up with TRBD1. V lost 3 bases and J lost 2; bases outside the gene matches: 9. The CDR3 is 16 residues long. Germline V gene sequence: CDR1 MGHDK, CDR2 SYGVNS. The CDR3 DNA reads as TGTGCCAGCAGTGATGGGGGCAGGGGGATTCAAGAGACCCAGTACTTC. This gives the protein CASSDGGRGIQETQYF.

The chain employs TRBV7-9 and TRBJ1-4; D remains ambiguous. Per the germline V gene, CDR1 is SEHNR and CDR2 is FQNEAQ (reference sequence). V gave up 5 bases and J gave up 5 bases, with 15 bases separating them. The CDR3 spans 15 residues. The CDR3 DNA reads TGTGCCAGCAGCCCCTTCGCTGCGGGAAATGAAAAACTGTTTTTT. This encodes CASSPFAAGNEKLFF.

This clone was seen only once. The J gene is TRBJ1-1, the V gene TRBV6-5; TRBD1 agrees at 12 bases. V trimming: 6 bases; J trimming: 4 bases; junction bases outside the gene matches: 6. The germline V gene encodes CDR1 MNHEY and CDR2 SVGAGI. The CDR3 sequence is 15 residues long. CDR3 region: CASRGTGGAGTEAFF. CDR3 bases: TGTGCCAGCAGGGGGACAGGGGGCGCCGGCACTGAAGCTTTCTTT.

V usage is TRBV4-2 and J usage is TRBJ2-1; TRBD2 might be the D (5 bases). This CDR3 has 19 residues. V was shortened by 1 base and J by 6 bases, with 25 bases between the two germline ends. Germline V gene sequence: CDR1 LGHNA, CDR2 YNFKEQ. The chain's CDR3 is CASSQVFPGGGSQRNEQFF. In nucleotides, the CDR3 is TGTGCCAGCAGCCAAGTCTTCCCAGGTGGTGGGAGCCAGCGCAATGAGCAGTTCTTC.

V and J are TRBV10-2 and TRBJ1-5, with D tentatively TRBD1 (5 bases). Trimming removed 4 bases at V and 0 bases at J, with 13 bases between. The CDR3 has 16 amino acids. Germline CDR1 WSHSY, CDR2 SAAADI. In DNA, the CDR3 is TGCGCCAGCAGTGCAAGGGGCCGTTATAGCAATCAGCCCCAGCATTTT. It specifies CASSARGRYSNQPQHF.

The chain recombines TRBV5-6 with TRBJ1-1; no reliable D call. CDR3 size: 15 residues. Germline loops: CDR1 SGHDT, CDR2 YYEEEE. V was clipped by 2 bases and J by 4 bases, with 15 bases between them. CDR3 in amino acids: CASSFTQAVGTEAFF. Here the CDR3 DNA reads TGTGCCAGCAGCTTTACCCAGGCTGTGGGCACTGAAGCTTTCTTT.

This clone was found a few times. V and J are TRBV7-2 and TRBJ2-7; a possible D gene is TRBD2 (5 bases). There are 13 residues in the CDR3. The germline V gene has CDR1 SGHTA and CDR2 FQGNSA. V dropped 5 bases and J dropped 4 bases, with 12 bases sitting between them. For the CDR3, the DNA is TGTGCCAGCAGCCAGATGGAGGTATACGAGCAGTACTTC. Protein product: CASSQMEVYEQYF. Complete variable domain (other parts from reference TRBV7-2 and TRBJ2-7): GAGVSQSPSNKVTEKGKDVELRCDPISGHTALYWYRQSLGQGLEFLIYFQGNSAPDKSGLPSDRFSAERTGGSVSTLTIQRTQQEDSAVYLCASSQMEVYEQYFGPGTRLTVT.

The J gene is TRBJ1-1, the V gene TRBV19, with D maybe TRBD1 (5 bases). The germline CDR1 and CDR2 sequences are LNHDA and SQIVND (reference sequence). The CDR3 is 12 amino acids. The V gene lost 6 bases and the J gene lost 9 bases, with 14 bases spanning the gap. CDR3 DNA sequence: TGTGCCAGTAGATCGGGCGGGACCAAAGCTTTCTTT. Its translation: CASRSGGTKAFF.

The V and J genes are TRBV9 and TRBJ2-4, with 7 bases lining up with TRBD1. This CDR3 is built from 15 residues. The germline V gene has CDR1 SGDLS and CDR2 YYNGEE. The junction had 9 bases not matched to a gene; V was cut back by 3 bases and J by 6 bases. The CDR3 region has the DNA TGTGCCAGCAGCGCCTCGCAGGGGGTTGCAAACATTCAGTACTTC. This translates into CASSASQGVANIQYF.

J is TRBJ2-2 and V is TRBV6-1; 7 bases map to TRBD2. Germline values: CDR1 MNHNS, CDR2 SASEGT. This CDR3 comprises 14 residues. V was pared by 7 bases and J by 4 bases, with 6 bases of the junction left unmatched. The CDR3 sequence: CASTWGGFTGELFF. For the CDR3, the DNA is TGTGCCAGCACGTGGGGGGGGTTCACCGGGGAGCTGTTTTTT.

This chain uses TRBV28 with TRBJ1-2; TRBD1 is a possible D gene (6 bases). The germline gives CDR1 MDHEN, CDR2 SYDVKM. The ends were cut back, 3 bases at V and 2 bases at J, with 13 bases in the middle. The CDR3 runs to 15 residues. The CDR3 nucleotides read TGTGCCAGCAGTTTGGGGGGGCGATCCAACTATGGCTACACCTTC. It codes for CASSLGGRSNYGYTF.

The chain has TRBV6-5 and TRBJ2-3; 11 positions match TRBD2. In germline, CDR1 is MNHEY, CDR2 SVGAGI. Unmatched junction bases numbered 3, after V lost 0 bases and J lost 4 bases. The CDR3 spans 16 residues. The CDR3 DNA is TGTGCCAGCAGTTACTCTAGCGGGGGGGCCCCAGATACGCAGTATTTT. Translated: CASSYSSGGAPDTQYF.

The chain is built from TRBV19 and TRBJ2-1; 10 bases align to TRBD1. This CDR3 region has 15 residues. The trim removed 5 bases at V and 7 bases at J, leaving 8 bases unmatched. Germline V gene sequence: CDR1 LNHDA, CDR2 SQIVND (reference sequence). The CDR3 here is CASSFRDRGGNEQFF. As DNA, the CDR3 is TGTGCCAGTAGTTTCCGGGACAGGGGCGGGAATGAGCAGTTCTTC.

The chain couples TRBV7-6 to TRBJ2-6, with D tentatively TRBD2 (5 bases). Trimming shortened V by 1 base and J by 0 bases, and 25 bases separated the two germline ends. The CDR3 is 22 residues long. Per the germline V gene, CDR1 is SGHVS and CDR2 is FNYEAQ. The CDR3 reads CASSLVGWEAGGYYSGANVLTF. The CDR3 DNA reads as TGTGCCAGCAGCTTAGTAGGGTGGGAAGCAGGAGGTTACTACTCTGGGGCCAACGTCCTGACTTTC.